These 17 T cell receptor beta chains were sequenced from one sample in a study of blood T cell repertoires in COVID-19. Only in-frame clones appear in the TCRdb table, and some are missing; sequencing was by immunoSEQ multiplex PCR. The table records around 150,000 clones, less than 90% of them present only once. The sequencing sample was made of peripheral blood. The receptors were sampled from a man aged 30-40 years with COVID-19, enrolled during active disease.

V gene TRBV19 combines with J gene TRBJ1-2, with no clear D. The CDR3 extends over 16 amino acids. Germline values: CDR1 LNHDA, CDR2 SQIVND (reference sequence). The germline V and J ends were trimmed by 4 bases and 4 bases, with 19 bases remaining between them. CDR3 amino acids: CASSTWTTGKTYGYTF. The CDR3 DNA sequence: TGTGCCAGTAGTACCTGGACCACGGGGAAGACCTATGGCTACACCTTC.

The chain combines TRBV27 with TRBJ2-3; 10 bases are a match to TRBD1. Germline trimming cut 3 bases from V and 4 bases from J; bases unmatched to any gene: 13. Germline V lookup: CDR1 MNHEY, CDR2 SMNVEV (reference sequence). The CDR3 contains 18 residues. This chain's CDR3 is CASSFFPPTGGFSDTQYF. The CDR3 DNA is TGTGCCAGCAGTTTTTTCCCCCCGACAGGGGGCTTCTCAGATACGCAGTATTTT.

Only one count was recorded for this clone. The chain combines TRBV24-1 with TRBJ2-3; D unresolved. Germline V gene sequence: CDR1 KGHDR, CDR2 SFDVKD. This CDR3 contains 12 residues. The germline V and J ends were trimmed by 7 bases and 0 bases, with 4 bases remaining between them. CDR3 sequence (DNA): TGTGCCACCAGCTCTAGCACAGATACGCAGTATTTT. This encodes CATSSSTDTQYF.

The rearrangement joins TRBV11-2 to TRBJ1-3, with 7 bases lining up with TRBD1. Trimming removed 5 bases from V and 2 bases from J; junction bases left unmatched: 6. There are 15 residues in the CDR3. Germline CDR1 and CDR2: SGHAT and FQNNGV. Written as DNA, the CDR3 is TGTGCCAGCAGCCAGGGGGAATCAACTGGAAACACCATATATTTT. It is translated as CASSQGESTGNTIYF.

The chain couples TRBV28 to TRBJ2-1; 11 bases are shared with TRBD2. V gave up 5 bases and J gave up 4 bases; unmatched junction bases: 4. From germline, CDR1 is MDHEN and CDR2 SYDVKM. There are 15 residues in the CDR3. The CDR3 reads CASSPPSGGYNEQFF. The DNA for the CDR3 is TGTGCCAGCAGTCCCCCTAGCGGGGGGTACAATGAGCAGTTCTTC.

The chain is built from TRBV10-2 and TRBJ2-7; no clear D. CDR3 length: 12 amino acids. Looked up from germline, CDR1 is WSHSY and CDR2 is SAAADI. Trimming took off 5 bases at V and 4 bases at J, with 9 bases between the two ends. In DNA form, the CDR3 reads TGCGCCAGCAGTAACAGTCGGTACGAGCAGTACTTC. Protein: CASSNSRYEQYF.

The chain is built from TRBV7-8 and TRBJ1-4; D gene uncertain. Per the germline V gene, CDR1 is SGHVS and CDR2 is FQNEAQ. V was cut by 3 bases and J by 4 bases, with 9 bases left in between. The CDR3 spans 14 residues. CDR3 sequence reads: CASSFTGDNEKLFF. CDR3 DNA sequence: TGTGCCAGCAGCTTTACGGGTGATAATGAAAAACTGTTTTTT. Using reference TRBV7-8 and TRBJ1-4 for the parts outside the CDR3, the full variable domain is GAGVSQSPRYKVAKRGQDVALRCDPISGHVSLFWYQQALGQGPEFLTYFQNEAQLDKSGLPSDRFFAERPEGSVSTLKIQRTQQEDSAVYLCASSFTGDNEKLFFGSGTQLSVL.

This chain uses TRBV28 with TRBJ1-1, with TRBD1 as a possible D gene (6 bases). The CDR3 length is 16 residues. Deletions cut 10 bases from V and 0 bases from J, with 21 bases between. CDR1 MDHEN and CDR2 SYDVKM come from the germline V gene. In DNA, the CDR3 is TGTGCCACCAAATATGCCAGGGGACTAATGAACACTGAAGCTTTCTTT. Its translation is CATKYARGLMNTEAFF.

The rearrangement links TRBV12-2 to TRBJ2-7; the table's D call, TRBD1, was not checked against the DNA. TRBV12-2 is a pseudogene. This CDR3 comprises 16 residues. The CDR3: CASRLVGEDSSYEQYF. CDR3 bases: TGTGCAAGTCGCTTGGTGGGTGAGGACAGTTCTTACGAGCAGTACTTC.

This clone has just one count. The genes are TRBV5-1 and TRBJ2-1; the D gene is possibly TRBD2 (5 bases). The CDR3 covers 13 residues. CDR1 and CDR2 (germline): SGHRS, YFSETQ. V was cut by 0 bases and J by 12 bases, with 13 bases left in between. CDR3 in amino acids: CASSLAKAVRQFF. In DNA, the CDR3 is TGCGCCAGCAGCTTGGCCAAAGCGGTGCGGCAGTTCTTC. The variable domain in full, with the rest retrieved from reference TRBV5-1 and TRBJ2-1, is KAGVTQTPRYLIKTRGQQVTLSCSPISGHRSVSWYQQTPGQGLQFLFEYFSETQRNKGNFPGRFSGRQFSNSRSEMNVSTLELGDSALYLCASSLAKAVRQFFGPGTRLTVL.

The J gene is TRBJ1-5, the V gene TRBV19, with 7 bases lining up with TRBD1. The CDR3 loop spans 16 amino acids. The V and J ends lost 5 bases and 0 bases, in that order; junction bases with no gene match: 7. Germline values: CDR1 LNHDA, CDR2 SQIVND (reference sequence). The CDR3 spells CASSPRTGYSNQPQHF. The CDR3 bases are TGTGCCAGTAGTCCTAGGACAGGTTATAGCAATCAGCCCCAGCATTTT.

This clone was detected only once. CDR3 in amino acids: CASSRYGTGGNEQYF. DNA of the CDR3: TGTGCCAGCTCACGTTACGGGACAGGGGGTAACGAGCAGTACTTC. The rearrangement joins TRBV18 to TRBJ2-7, with 11 positions matching TRBD1. The CDR3 has 15 amino acids. The junction had 7 bases not matched to a gene; V was cut back by 4 bases and J by 5 bases. Germline V gene data show CDR1 as KGHSH and CDR2 as LQKENI.

This clone has only one observation. The J gene is TRBJ1-1, the V gene TRBV5-1, with TRBD1 matching over 12 bases. V was clipped by 4 bases and J by 4 bases; unmatched bases: 8. The CDR3 consists of 16 residues. The V gene's germline CDR1 is SGHRS and CDR2 YFSETQ. The CDR3 DNA is TGCGCCAGCAGCCCGGGGACAGGGGGCGCGTTCACTGAAGCTTTCTTT. This gives the protein CASSPGTGGAFTEAFF.

The chain carries TRBV6-6 and TRBJ2-5, with D maybe TRBD2 (5 bases). The CDR3 sequence is 14 residues long. The germline V gene encodes CDR1 MNHNY and CDR2 SVGAGI (reference sequence). With 2 bases removed from V and 3 bases from J, the gap between germline ends came to 10 bases. CDR3 in DNA: TGTGCCAGCAGTTACCCTGGACTGAAAGAGACCCAGTACTTC. Its translation: CASSYPGLKETQYF.

This chain links TRBV11-2 with TRBJ2-5; TRBD2 aligns across 7 bases. The length of the CDR3 is 16 residues. The ends lost 5 bases at V and 1 base at J; junction bases unmatched: 10. The germline CDR1 and CDR2 sequences are SGHAT and FQNNGV. CDR3 sequence: CASSPLKVAGQETQYF. CDR3 DNA sequence: TGTGCCAGCAGCCCACTTAAGGTAGCGGGCCAAGAGACCCAGTACTTC.

This chain uses TRBV7-3 with TRBJ2-3; perhaps TRBD1 as D (8 bases). V was pared by 5 bases and J by 4 bases, with 16 bases between. Germline lookup yields CDR1 SGHTA and CDR2 FQGTGA. The CDR3 runs 15 residues. The CDR3 nucleotides read TGTGCCAGCAGCCGGACAGGGAGGGTAGCAGATACGCAGTATTTT. This encodes CASSRTGRVADTQYF.

V usage is TRBV4-3 and J usage is TRBJ1-2; possibly TRBD1 for D (5 bases). Germline V CDR1 and CDR2: LGHNA, YSLEER. The germline V and J ends were trimmed by 1 base and 4 bases, with 16 bases remaining between them. This CDR3 is 16 amino acids long. CDR3 sequence (DNA): TGCGCCAGCAGCCAAGTTGACAGACGTGCAATCTATGGCTACACCTTC. Amino acids: CASSQVDRRAIYGYTF.